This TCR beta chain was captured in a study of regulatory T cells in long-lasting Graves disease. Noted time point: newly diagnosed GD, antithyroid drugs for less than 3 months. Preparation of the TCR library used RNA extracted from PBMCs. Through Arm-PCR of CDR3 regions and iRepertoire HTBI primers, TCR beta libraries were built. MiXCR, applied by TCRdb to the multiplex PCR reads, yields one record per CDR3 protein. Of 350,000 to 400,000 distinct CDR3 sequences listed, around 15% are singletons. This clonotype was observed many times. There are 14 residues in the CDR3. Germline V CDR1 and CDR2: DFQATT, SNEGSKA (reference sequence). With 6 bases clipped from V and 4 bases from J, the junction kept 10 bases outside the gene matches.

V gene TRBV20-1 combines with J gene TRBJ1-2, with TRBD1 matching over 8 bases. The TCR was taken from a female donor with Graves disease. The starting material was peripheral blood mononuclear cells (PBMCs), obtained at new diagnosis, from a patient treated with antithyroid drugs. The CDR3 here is CSAPDRERGYGYTF. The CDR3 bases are TGCAGTGCACCGGACAGGGAGCGAGGCTATGGCTACACCTTC.